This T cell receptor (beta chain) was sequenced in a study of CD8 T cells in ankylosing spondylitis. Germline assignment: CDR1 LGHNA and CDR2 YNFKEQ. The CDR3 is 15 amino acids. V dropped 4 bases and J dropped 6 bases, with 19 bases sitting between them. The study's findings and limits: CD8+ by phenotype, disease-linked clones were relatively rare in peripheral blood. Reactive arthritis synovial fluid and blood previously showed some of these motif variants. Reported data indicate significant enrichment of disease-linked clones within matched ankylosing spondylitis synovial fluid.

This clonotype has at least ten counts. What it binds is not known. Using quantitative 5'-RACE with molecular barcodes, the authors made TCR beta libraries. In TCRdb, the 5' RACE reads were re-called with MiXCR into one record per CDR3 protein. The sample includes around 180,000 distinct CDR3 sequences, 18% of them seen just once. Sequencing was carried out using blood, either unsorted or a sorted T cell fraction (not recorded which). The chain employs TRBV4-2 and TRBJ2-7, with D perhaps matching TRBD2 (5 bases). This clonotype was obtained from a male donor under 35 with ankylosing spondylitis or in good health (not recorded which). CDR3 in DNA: TGTGCCAGCAGCCCAGCAACGGGCCCCCGGGGCGAGCAGTACTTC. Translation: CASSPATGPRGEQYF.